This TCR beta chain originates from a study of T-cell reconstitution after alpha-beta-depleted transplantation in children. TCRbeta library construction was performed incorporating unique molecular identifiers. TCRdb used MiXCR to reprocess the PCR reads, holding one entry per CDR3 protein. There are about 440,000 distinct CDR3 sequences in the sample; 43% occur only once, and around 29% lies in the top ten. The CDR3 is 13 amino acids. Trimming removed 7 bases from V and 7 bases from J; junction bases left unmatched: 5. Findings and limits, study-wide: T-cell numbers and diversity one year post-transplant derived largely from freshly generated T cells. Some patients owed their high day-60 TCRbeta diversity to surviving recipient T cells and thymic progenitors. Reportedly, only several hundred clones from non-depleted graft cells drove alpha-beta T-cell counts at about two months.

In this sample, this clonotype turned up many times. The antigen remains unidentified. This specimen consisted of PBMCs, obtained before TCRalphabeta/CD19-depleted stem cell transplant. The source is a girl aged 2 to 10 with aplastic anemia, due to receive a stem cell transplant. The V gene is TRBV12-3 or TRBV12-4, the J gene TRBJ2-7; 12 bases are a match to TRBD2. CDR3 residues: CASTGLAGSEQYF. CDR3 coding DNA: TGTGCCAGCACCGGACTAGCGGGGAGTGAGCAGTACTTC.